This TCR beta chain derives from a study of blood T cell repertoires in COVID-19 (dated by TCRdb to about 2020). Some background on the complete study: Samples from collaborators originated in the United States, Italy and Spain and spanned both the acute and convalescent phases of COVID-19. The material from the prospective study consisted of cDNA or gDNA derived from T cells, B-cell-depleted T cells, or PBMCs. Subjects who had been exposed to COVID-19, were actively infected with it, or had recovered from it provided the deeply sampled blood TCRbeta repertoires that made up the dataset. The repertoires were made available in a free public database intended to serve as a resource for research on the immune response to SARS-CoV-2. Samples were obtained from the ongoing ImmuneRACE study (first 160 participants) and from 1,254 subjects provided by 6 global collaborators. A de-identified subject ID, COVID-19 status, age in years and sex were almost always included in the sample metadata. Where available, HLA class I and class II types were obtained from metadata supplied by the sample provider rather than from assay-based typing. Overall study outcomes, separate from this receptor: How much clinical and demographic metadata was included differed by source and by participant, and the metadata was provided uncurated.

Whole blood was collected in K2EDTA tubes by collaborating institutions according to the institutions' own protocols. For TCRbeta analysis, collaborator samples were shipped as frozen whole blood, as isolated PBMCs, or as DNA extracted from either sample type. Points on this clone: No cognate antigen has been identified for it. Per-base quality was not reported, and no clone a single base away is much larger than it.

CDR1 and CDR2 were assigned from the germline V gene as MDHEN and SYDVKM. V is cut back by 2 bases and J by 0 bases, with 12 bases in the junction unmatched. Including the terminal cysteine and phenylalanine, the CDR3 comprises 19 residues. Solely the CDR3 DNA is kept, with 57 bases framed from the first base. The immunoSEQ Assay, a bias-controlled multiplex PCR, was used to amplify TCRbeta CDR3 regions from genomic DNA. The published analysis was carried out like this. The number of nucleated cells in each sample was estimated by amplification of reference gene primers within the assay. To quantify the absolute abundance of each unique TCRbeta CDR3 rearrangement, sequence reads were collapsed and filtered. Productive Simpson clonality was computed per sample as the square root of Simpson's diversity index over productive rearrangements. TCRdb's version of the immuneACCESS table is confined to in-frame rearrangements and falls short of the full clone set. An unresolved V gene accounts for under half of the shortfall where checked; the remainder is of unknown origin. V and J calls and clone size follow that table, whereas D and trimming were derived from the DNA. Recorded for this sample are about 77,000 clones; over 85% of them occurred a single time. Approximately 15% of the sample is taken by the ten largest.

The rearrangement joined TRBV28 to TRBJ1-4; 7 central bases correspond to TRBD1. Sequenced sample: peripheral blood. The sequence was collected from a woman of 80 years or more with active or convalescent COVID-19. The CDR3 here reads CASSLVPGTDLPTNEKLFF. The DNA sequence follows: TGTGCCAGCAGTTTAGTTCCCGGGACAGACCTTCCAACTAATGAAAAACTGTTTTTT.